The table lists the clone carrying this TCR beta chain with a few counts. What it binds is not known. The junction had 5 bases not matched to a gene; V was cut back by 6 bases and J by 4 bases. Germline CDR1 and CDR2: SNHLY and FYNNEI. The CDR3 loop spans 14 amino acids. This specimen belongs to a study of vaccination effects on CD4 cells after COVID-19. Generated by immunoSEQ multiplex PCR, the TCRdb table keeps only in-frame clones and is missing some. Among approximately 61,000 clones listed, less than 80% were seen once. CD4+ T cell isolation took place after nine to eleven days of culture. All participants had two doses of either the BNT162b2 or mRNA-1273 vaccine.

The J gene is TRBJ1-5, the V gene TRBV2; 8 bases align to TRBD1. This material consisted of CD4+ T cells from PBMCs cultured without peptide, taken after COVID-19 vaccination. The TCR originated in a human donor who received a COVID-19 vaccine. The CDR3, as DNA: TGTGCCAGCAGCCCCGGACAGGGTAATCAGCCCCAGCATTTT. Translating gives CASSPGQGNQPQHF.